This TCR beta chain derives from a study of blood T cell repertoires in COVID-19. Background on the study: Italy, Spain and the United States were the sources of the convalescent and acute COVID-19 samples.

In assigning cohorts, the study relied on participant-reported clinical history. Clones were read by immunoSEQ multiplex PCR, and TCRdb kept only the in-frame ones, dropping some. The repertoire holds around 160,000 clones, with about 83% as singletons. V gave up 5 bases and J gave up 7 bases; unmatched junction bases: 5. The CDR3 has 14 amino acids. CDR1 and CDR2 (germline): KGHSH, LQKENI. Sequencing was done on a sample of PBMCs or T cells enriched from blood (not recorded which). The TCR comes from a woman aged 50 to 60 who had been exposed to COVID-19. The gene calls are TRBV18 and TRBJ1-6; 7 nucleotides agree with TRBD1. The CDR3 DNA follows: TGTGCCAGCTCAGAGGGGGCGCAGAATTCACCCCTCCACTTT. Residues: CASSEGAQNSPLHF.